The 5 T cell receptor beta chains listed next were all sequenced from one sample in a study of memory CD4+ T cells and cytomegalovirus serostatus. Single viable CD3+CD4+CD8-CD45RO+ cells were sorted as the memory CD4+ T cells. Here immunoSEQ multiplex PCR was the method, and the copy in TCRdb shows in-frame clones only, minus some. The sample lists 50,000 to 65,000 clones; approximately 80% were seen once. Sequencing input: memory CD4+ T cells from blood. The receptors shown here come from an adult in good health and CMV-seronegative.

The sample holds a few counts of this clone. The J gene is TRBJ1-2, the V gene TRBV4-2; D gene ambiguous. CDR1 and CDR2 from the germline V gene are LGHNA and YNFKEQ. The V gene lost 2 bases and the J gene lost 6 bases, with 7 bases spanning the gap. This CDR3 spans 12 amino acids. The CDR3 loop reads CASSQPPHGYTF. CDR3 coding DNA: TGTGCCAGCAGCCAACCCCCGCATGGCTACACCTTC.

The CDR3 bases are TGTGCCTTGGAGGTCCGGGGCAGGGGATGGGGCAATCAGCCCCAGCATTTT. Protein product: CALEVRGRGWGNQPQHF. The chain recombines TRBV30 with TRBJ1-5, with TRBD1 as a possible D gene (6 bases). This CDR3 has 17 residues. The germline V gene has CDR1 GTSNPN and CDR2 SVGIG (reference sequence). V lost 7 bases and J lost 2, with 24 bases in between.

This clone was found once. The chain is built from TRBV29-1 and TRBJ2-5; possible D gene TRBD2, 5 bases. This CDR3 is built from 12 residues. V lost 3 bases to trimming and J lost 9 bases, with 14 bases between them. CDR1 and CDR2 (germline): SQVTM, ANQGSEA. For the CDR3, the DNA is TGCAGCGTTGATGAGGGAAGGGCGGCCCAGTACTTC. Translation gives CSVDEGRAAQYF. Full variable domain (outside the CDR3, taken from reference TRBV29-1 and TRBJ2-5): SAVISQKPSRDICQRGTSLTIQCQVDSQVTMMFWYRQQPGQSLTLIATANQGSEATYESGFVIDKFPISRPNLTFSTLTVSNMSPEDSSIYLCSVDEGRAAQYFGPGTRLLVL.

The chain has TRBV29-1 and TRBJ1-5; a weak D match, TRBD1 (5 bases). Germline V gene data show CDR1 as SQVTM and CDR2 as ANQGSEA. This CDR3 contains 13 residues. Trimming took 8 bases from V and 9 from J, leaving 20 bases between them. The CDR3 spells CSTKWGESGPQHF. Here the CDR3 DNA reads TGCAGCACTAAATGGGGGGAATCGGGGCCCCAGCATTTT.

The J gene is TRBJ1-4, the V gene TRBV27; TRBD1 might be the D (6 bases). CDR1 is MNHEY, CDR2 SMNVEV, per germline (reference sequence). This CDR3 has 15 residues. V dropped 5 bases and J dropped 7 bases, with 17 bases sitting between them. Here the CDR3 DNA reads TGTGCCAGCAGTCCATACAGGGCGGAAGGTGAAAAACTGTTTTTT. This sequence encodes CASSPYRAEGEKLFF.